A selection of T cell receptor beta chains follows, all from one sample in a study of blood T cell repertoires in COVID-19. Sequencing was performed with immunoSEQ multiplex PCR; in TCRdb, only in-frame clones are kept and a portion is missing. Counted here are approximately 250,000 clones, 80% to 90% occurring once; the ten biggest clones make up more than 8.5%. Input material: peripheral blood. The receptors come from a woman in her 70s with COVID-19, enrolled during active disease. Both conserved end residues are trimmed from each CDR3. D genes are given only for firm matches. Some rows mark clone size as missing; the rest say once, few, many or name a class of expanded clone.

v_gene	abundance	d_gene	j_gene	CDR3aa
TRBV24-1	-	TRBD2	TRBJ2-3	ATRGLAGVFSTDTQY
TRBV5-4	-	TRBD1	TRBJ2-7	ASSPQGVYYEQY
TRBV4-2	-	-	TRBJ1-1	ASSQVPGAAETEAF
TRBV27	-	-	TRBJ1-1	ASRSEGGAF
TRBV11-3	-	-	TRBJ2-1	ASSLRGSSYNEQF
TRBV28	-	-	TRBJ1-1	ASSLDGAEAF
TRBV5-5	-	-	TRBJ1-2	ASSLNFMRQDGYT
TRBV30	-	TRBD1	TRBJ1-2	AWSVRQGSIYGYT
TRBV5-1	-	TRBD1	TRBJ1-5	ASSESGQGNQPQH
TRBV6-1	-	-	TRBJ2-2	ASSDVILSGDITGELF
TRBV4-3	-	TRBD1	TRBJ1-4	ASSLGQGATATNEKLF
TRBV7-9	-	TRBD1	TRBJ1-2	ASSYPGQGHGYT
TRBV12-3/TRBV12-4	-	-	TRBJ1-5	ASSDRSWQPQH
TRBV18	-	-	TRBJ1-1	ASSPQGGTEAF
TRBV13	-	TRBD1	TRBJ1-2	ASSVTGNGYT
TRBV6-1	-	TRBD1	TRBJ1-1	ASSEALAGGRNTEAF
TRBV27	-	-	TRBJ2-1	ASSFRGSYNEQF
TRBV7-9	-	TRBD1	TRBJ1-1	ASSGQGYTEAF
TRBV19	-	TRBD2	TRBJ2-3	ASSILAAADTQY
TRBV5-8	-	-	TRBJ1-5	ASSTRGSNQPQH
TRBV6-2/TRBV6-3	few	-	TRBJ1-1	ASSYLPPGSGTEAF
TRBV2	-	-	TRBJ1-1	ASSEARTMNTEAF
TRBV7-3	-	TRBD1	TRBJ2-2	ASSSKVEGARTGELF
TRBV30	-	-	TRBJ1-4	AWTGRTTNEKLF
TRBV10-3	-	TRBD1	TRBJ1-5	AIRPGTGVDQPQH
TRBV7-9	-	TRBD2	TRBJ2-7	ASSLGTGGPQYEQY
TRBV5-1	once	TRBD1	TRBJ2-3	ASSLSRDRGDTQY
TRBV4-2	once	-	TRBJ2-7	ASSQDRSEQY
TRBV5-1	-	TRBD2	TRBJ2-3	ASSSLAGGPDTQY
TRBV27	-	TRBD2	TRBJ2-7	ASSPSSGSWYEQY
TRBV28	-	TRBD2	TRBJ2-7	ARAGKRYEQY
TRBV27	-	TRBD1	TRBJ1-2	ASSRSGQGLYNYGYT
TRBV12-3/TRBV12-4	-	-	TRBJ1-1	ASSFGGNAF
TRBV5-4	-	-	TRBJ2-5	ASSFNQREETQY
TRBV5-1	-	TRBD1	TRBJ2-5	ASSRDRPRQETQY
TRBV29-1	-	-	TRBJ1-2	SVEQGSYT
TRBV7-9	-	-	TRBJ2-3	ASSLAPAVDYTDTQY
TRBV5-8	-	-	TRBJ1-6	ASSLRTVTNSPLH
TRBV15	few	TRBD2	TRBJ2-2	ATSRDQNSGLLNTGELF
TRBV7-3	-	TRBD2	TRBJ2-1	ASSRASGIREQF
TRBV6-1	few	TRBD1	TRBJ1-1	ASSESLQGAYEAF
TRBV10-3	-	-	TRBJ1-1	AISESLGGSWMNTEAF
TRBV9	-	-	TRBJ1-1	ASSVGTNTEAF
TRBV11-1	-	TRBD1	TRBJ1-2	ASSFGQGLSGYT
TRBV6-5	few	TRBD2	TRBJ2-3	ASRGLAGFGDTQY
TRBV29-1	-	-	TRBJ1-2	SVDRGIGDGYT